This T cell receptor (beta chain) derives from a study of blood T cells in healthy people across ages. Per sample, extraction of total RNA gave at least 5.5 micrograms in every case. The V gene end was trimmed by 4 bases and the J gene end by 0 bases; junction bases not matched to a gene: 2. The CDR3 loop spans 15 amino acids. Germline CDR1 SGHAT, CDR2 FQNNGV. A note on this clonotype: The antigen is not known.

Together with a sample-barcoded 5' primer, a J-beta primer mix was included in a second PCR lasting roughly 6 to 12 cycles. Each cDNA molecule received a tag from a template-switch adaptor that had 12 random nucleotides. TCRdb analysed the 5' RACE reads with MiXCR anew, one entry per CDR3 protein. Among 700,000 to 900,000 distinct CDR3 sequences listed, about 53% were seen once. Study results and limitations: Observed TCR beta diversity per million T cells went down as age went up. This fall followed a roughly linear course with age.

The TCR sequence derives from a man at least 80 years old in good health. The chain joins TRBV11-2 to TRBJ2-5; 10 nucleotides line up with TRBD1. Sequences were obtained from blood. DNA for the CDR3: TGTGCCAGCAGCTGGACAGGGGGGTACCAAGAGACCCAGTACTTC. This gives the protein CASSWTGGYQETQYF.